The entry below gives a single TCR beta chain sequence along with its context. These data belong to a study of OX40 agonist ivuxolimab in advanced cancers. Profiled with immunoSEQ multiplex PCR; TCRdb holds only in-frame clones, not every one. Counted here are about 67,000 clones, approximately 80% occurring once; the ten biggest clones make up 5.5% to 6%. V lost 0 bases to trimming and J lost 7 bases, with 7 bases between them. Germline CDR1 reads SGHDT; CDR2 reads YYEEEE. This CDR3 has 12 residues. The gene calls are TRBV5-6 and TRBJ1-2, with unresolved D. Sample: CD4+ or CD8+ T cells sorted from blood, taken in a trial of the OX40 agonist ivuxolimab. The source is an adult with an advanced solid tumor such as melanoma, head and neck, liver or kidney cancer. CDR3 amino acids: CASSLGVGGYTF. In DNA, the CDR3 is TGTGCCAGCAGCTTGGGGGTCGGTGGCTACACCTTC.